One sample yielded the 10 T cell receptor beta chains listed below, sequenced in a study of shared clonotypes between healthy human individuals (dated by TCRdb to 2020 to 2022). Library construction relied on the immunoSEQ multiplex PCR assay. In TCRdb, the immuneACCESS table is reduced to in-frame sequences with V and J assigned. These tables do not hold every clone; where another copy was compared, an unresolved V gene accounts for under half, and the others remain unexplained. This sample lists around 940,000 clones; 76% were detected once. The ten largest clones add up to roughly 1.5% of the sample. Sequences were obtained from memory CD4+ T cells sorted from blood. What this sample's cell subset or site label stands for: CD45RA-negative fraction. The receptors derive from a man between 18 and 35 years old in good health.

J is TRBJ2-7 and V is TRBV6-5, with TRBD1 matching over 9 bases. The CDR3 covers 15 residues. Germline CDR1 is MNHEY and CDR2 is SVGAGI. V lost 5 bases, J lost 0 bases, and 5 bases stayed unmatched. CDR3 nucleotides: TGTGCCAGCAGTACTACAGGGGGCGGCTCCTACGAGCAGTACTTC. Its protein is CASSTTGGGSYEQYF.

This clone was counted once. For the CDR3, the DNA is TGCGCCAGCAGCCAAGCAAGGGACAGAATCTACAATGAGCAGTTCTTC. The encoded protein is CASSQARDRIYNEQFF. V gene TRBV4-3 combines with J gene TRBJ2-1; 7 bases match TRBD1. The CDR3 is 16 residues long. CDR1 is LGHNA, CDR2 YSLEER, per germline. J lost 3 bases, V lost 1 base, and 6 bases had no gene match.

The chain uses TRBV6-6 and TRBJ1-1; D not resolved. Trimming left V 7 bases short and J 0 bases short, with 9 bases between. The CDR3 has 13 residues. Per germline, CDR1 MNHNY and CDR2 SVGAGI (reference sequence). This CDR3 is CASKEALNTEAFF. The CDR3 DNA sequence: TGTGCCAGCAAGGAGGCCCTGAACACTGAAGCTTTCTTT.

V and J are TRBV2 and TRBJ2-5, with a weak D call TRBD1 (5 bases). The CDR3 length is 13 residues. Per germline, CDR1 SNHLY and CDR2 FYNNEI. Deletions cut 5 bases from V and 7 bases from J, with 14 bases between. The CDR3: CASSLDKVATQYF. Here the CDR3 DNA reads TGTGCCAGCAGTTTGGACAAGGTGGCGACCCAGTACTTC.

This rearrangement joins TRBV7-6 to TRBJ2-1; TRBD2 aligns across 7 bases. The CDR3 contains 16 residues. Germline lookup yields CDR1 SGHVS and CDR2 FNYEAQ. V dropped 2 bases and J dropped 4; count of bases not matched to a gene: 8. CDR3 residues: CASSLRLADPYNEQFF. Here the CDR3 DNA reads TGTGCCAGCAGCTTACGTCTAGCGGATCCTTACAATGAGCAGTTCTTC.

The chain links TRBV5-6 to TRBJ2-7; D not certain. Germline-derived CDR1 and CDR2 are SGHDT and YYEEEE. Trimming stripped 1 base from V and 2 bases from J, with 10 bases between. The CDR3 sequence is 14 residues long. Here the CDR3 reads CASSLNIGTYEQYF. The DNA of the CDR3 is TGTGCCAGCAGCTTGAATATAGGGACCTACGAGCAGTACTTC.

A note on this clone: Other DNA variants within this sample encode the same CDR3. The chain has TRBV18 and TRBJ1-1, with D uncertain. This CDR3 region has 13 residues. The V and J ends lost 3 bases and 3 bases respectively, with 8 bases between them. Per the germline V gene, CDR1 is KGHSH and CDR2 is LQKENI. The CDR3 sequence is CASSPIRDTEAFF. The CDR3 DNA is TGTGCCAGCTCACCGATAAGGGACACTGAAGCTTTCTTT. The full variable domain, with the rest looked up from reference TRBV18 and TRBJ1-1, is NAGVMQNPRHLVRRRGQEARLRCSPMKGHSHVYWYRQLPEEGLKFMVYLQKENIIDESGMPKERFSAEFPKEGPSILRIQQVVRGDSAAYFCASSPIRDTEAFFGQGTRLTVV.

The V gene is TRBV28, the J gene TRBJ2-7, with 9 bases aligning to TRBD1. The CDR3 totals 19 residues. CDR1 and CDR2 (germline): MDHEN, SYDVKM. The J segment lost 0 bases and the V segment lost 4 bases, leaving 16 bases of the junction unmatched. The CDR3 coding sequence is TGTGCCAGCAGTTCCCCTGGGGGGACAGGGAGGGTTGGCTCCTACGAGCAGTACTTC. Its protein is CASSSPGGTGRVGSYEQYF.

This chain joins TRBV19 and TRBJ2-3; D possibly uses TRBD1 or TRBD2 (6 bases each). CDR3 length equals 16 residues. V was pared by 4 bases and J by 0 bases, with 14 bases between. CDR1 is LNHDA, CDR2 SQIVND, per germline (reference sequence). The CDR3 coding sequence is TGTGCCAGTAGTACTATGAGGGGGGCCAGCACAGATACGCAGTATTTT. Translation: CASSTMRGASTDTQYF.

Comment on this clone: The same CDR3 can be traced to other DNA sequences in this sample. CDR3 protein: CASSLVAGSSYEQYF. The CDR3 DNA reads TGCGCCAGCAGCTTGGTGGCAGGGAGCTCCTACGAGCAGTACTTC. The chain has TRBV5-1 and TRBJ2-7; tentatively, D is TRBD1 or TRBD2 (5 bases each). V lost 0 bases and J lost 0, with 10 bases in between. Germline lookup yields CDR1 SGHRS and CDR2 YFSETQ. The CDR3 sequence is 15 residues long.